This T cell receptor (beta chain) was observed in a study of blood T cell repertoires in COVID-19. Across the study: The United States, Italy and Spain provided the acute and convalescent COVID-19 samples.

Original processing methods: Researchers report that nucleated cell counts were estimated from reference gene primer amplification. The protocol was immunoSEQ multiplex PCR, while the TCRdb copy is restricted to in-frame clones and leaves out a portion. The V and J calls and the clone size are those of that table, but D and trimming were determined from the DNA. The sample has about 250,000 clones; approximately 83% are singletons. Cohort placement rested on clinical history that participants reported themselves. Two negative PCRs, clearance, or symptom resolution characterized the recovered Cohort 3 donors. Trimming at V came to 8 bases and at J to 0 bases, leaving 10 bases not matched to a gene. The CDR3 runs 16 residues. The germline V gene encodes CDR1 SGDLS and CDR2 YYNGEE.

The chain combines TRBV9 with TRBJ2-2, with TRBD2 identical over 7 bases. Sequencing was performed on PBMCs or T cells enriched from blood (not recorded which). The sequence was obtained from a woman aged 30 to 39 who had recovered from COVID-19. The chain's CDR3 is CASTRRGDANTGELFF. The CDR3 coding sequence is TGTGCCAGTACAAGACGGGGGGACGCGAACACCGGGGAGCTGTTTTTT.